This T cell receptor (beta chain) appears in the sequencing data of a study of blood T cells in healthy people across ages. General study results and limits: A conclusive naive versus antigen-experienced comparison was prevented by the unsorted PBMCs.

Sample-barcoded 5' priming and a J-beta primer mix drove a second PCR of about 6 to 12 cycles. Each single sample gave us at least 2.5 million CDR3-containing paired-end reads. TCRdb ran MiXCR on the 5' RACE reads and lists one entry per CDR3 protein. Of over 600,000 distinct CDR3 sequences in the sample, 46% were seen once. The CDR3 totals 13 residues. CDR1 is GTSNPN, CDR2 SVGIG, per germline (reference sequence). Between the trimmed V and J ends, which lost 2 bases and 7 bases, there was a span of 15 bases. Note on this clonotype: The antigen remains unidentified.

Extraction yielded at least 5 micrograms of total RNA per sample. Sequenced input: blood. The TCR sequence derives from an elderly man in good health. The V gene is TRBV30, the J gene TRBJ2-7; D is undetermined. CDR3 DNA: TGTGCCTGGAGTTTAACCTCCTACAATGAGCAGTACTTC. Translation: CAWSLTSYNEQYF.